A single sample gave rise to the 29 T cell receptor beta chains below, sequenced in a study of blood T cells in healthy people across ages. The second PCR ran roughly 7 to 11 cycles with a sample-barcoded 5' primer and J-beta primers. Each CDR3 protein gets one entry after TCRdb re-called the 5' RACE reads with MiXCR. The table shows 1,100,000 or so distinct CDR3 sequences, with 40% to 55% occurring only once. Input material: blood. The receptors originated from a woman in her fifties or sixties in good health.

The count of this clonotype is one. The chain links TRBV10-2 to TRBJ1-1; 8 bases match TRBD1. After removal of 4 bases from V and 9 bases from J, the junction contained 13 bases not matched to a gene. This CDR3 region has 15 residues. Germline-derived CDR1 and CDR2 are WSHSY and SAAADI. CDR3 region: CASSAGAGGVVKAFF. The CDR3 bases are TGCGCCAGCAGTGCAGGCGCAGGGGGCGTAGTTAAAGCTTTCTTT.

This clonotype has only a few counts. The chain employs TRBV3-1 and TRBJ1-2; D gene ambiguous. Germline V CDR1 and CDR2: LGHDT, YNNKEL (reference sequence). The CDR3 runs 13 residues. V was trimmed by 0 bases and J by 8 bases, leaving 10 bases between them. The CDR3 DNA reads TGTGCCAGCAGCCAAGAAGGAAGGGCCGGCTACACCTTC. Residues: CASSQEGRAGYTF.

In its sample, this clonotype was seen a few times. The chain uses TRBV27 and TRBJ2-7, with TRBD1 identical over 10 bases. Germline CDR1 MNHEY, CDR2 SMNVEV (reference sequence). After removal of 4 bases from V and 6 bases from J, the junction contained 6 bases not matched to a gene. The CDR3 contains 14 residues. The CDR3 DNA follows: TGTGCCAGCAGTTGGGGACAGGGGATGGGCGAGCAGTACTTC. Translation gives CASSWGQGMGEQYF.

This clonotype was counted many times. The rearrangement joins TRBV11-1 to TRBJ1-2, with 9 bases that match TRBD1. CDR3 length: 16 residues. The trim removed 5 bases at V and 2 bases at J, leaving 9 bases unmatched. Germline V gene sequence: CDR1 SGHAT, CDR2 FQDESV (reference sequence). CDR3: CASSRRTGAQNYGYTF. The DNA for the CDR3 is TGTGCCAGCAGCAGAAGGACAGGGGCGCAGAACTATGGCTACACCTTC.

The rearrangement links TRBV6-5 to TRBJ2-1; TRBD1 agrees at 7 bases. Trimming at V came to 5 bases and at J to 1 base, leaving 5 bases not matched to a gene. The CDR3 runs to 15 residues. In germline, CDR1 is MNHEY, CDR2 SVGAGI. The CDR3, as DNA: TGTGCCAGCAGTGTAGACAGGGATTCCTACAATGAGCAGTTCTTC. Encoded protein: CASSVDRDSYNEQFF.

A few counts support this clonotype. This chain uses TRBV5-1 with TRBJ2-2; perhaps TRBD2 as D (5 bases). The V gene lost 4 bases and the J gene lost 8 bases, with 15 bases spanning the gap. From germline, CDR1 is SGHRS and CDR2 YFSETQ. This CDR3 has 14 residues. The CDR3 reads CASSLYLASGELFF. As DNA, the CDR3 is TGCGCCAGCAGCCTCTACTTAGCGTCTGGGGAGCTGTTTTTT.

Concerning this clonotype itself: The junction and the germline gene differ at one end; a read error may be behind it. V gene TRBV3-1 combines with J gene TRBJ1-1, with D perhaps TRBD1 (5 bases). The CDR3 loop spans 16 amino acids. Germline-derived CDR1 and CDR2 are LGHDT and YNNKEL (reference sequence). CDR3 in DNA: TGTGCCGGCAGCCAAGACTTTAGAGGGGCGCTCACTGAAGCTTTCTTT. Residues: CAGSQDFRGALTEAFF.

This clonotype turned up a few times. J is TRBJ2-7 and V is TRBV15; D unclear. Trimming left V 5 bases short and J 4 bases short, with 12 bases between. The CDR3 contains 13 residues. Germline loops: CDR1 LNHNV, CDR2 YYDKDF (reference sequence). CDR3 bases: TGTGCCACCAGCGAAGGACCTCAATACGAGCAGTACTTC. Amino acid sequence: CATSEGPQYEQYF.

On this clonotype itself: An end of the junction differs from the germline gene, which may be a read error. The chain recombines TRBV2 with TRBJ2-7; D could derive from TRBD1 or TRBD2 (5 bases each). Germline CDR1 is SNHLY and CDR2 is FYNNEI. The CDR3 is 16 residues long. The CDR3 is CACSSSEGPPDYEQYF. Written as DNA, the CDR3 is TGTGCCTGCAGTTCCTCCGAGGGACCACCAGACTACGAGCAGTACTTC.

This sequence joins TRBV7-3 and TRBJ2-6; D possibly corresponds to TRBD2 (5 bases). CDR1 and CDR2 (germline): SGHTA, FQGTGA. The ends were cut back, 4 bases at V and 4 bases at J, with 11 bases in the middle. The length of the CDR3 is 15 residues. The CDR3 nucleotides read TGTGCCAGCAGCTCCGGAAGCGGAGGGGCCAACGTCCTGACTTTC. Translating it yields CASSSGSGGANVLTF.

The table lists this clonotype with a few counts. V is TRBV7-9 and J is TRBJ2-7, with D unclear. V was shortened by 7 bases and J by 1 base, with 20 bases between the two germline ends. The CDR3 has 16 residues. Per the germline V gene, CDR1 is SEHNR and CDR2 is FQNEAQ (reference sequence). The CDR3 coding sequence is TGTGCCAGCATCGCTATCGGCATAGCCTATTCCTACGAGCAGTACTTC. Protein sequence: CASIAIGIAYSYEQYF.

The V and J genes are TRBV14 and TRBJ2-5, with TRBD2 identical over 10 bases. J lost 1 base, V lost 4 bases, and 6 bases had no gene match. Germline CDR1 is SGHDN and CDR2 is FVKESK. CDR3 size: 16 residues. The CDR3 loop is CASSPGLAEPQETQYF. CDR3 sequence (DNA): TGTGCCAGCAGCCCAGGACTAGCGGAACCCCAAGAGACCCAGTACTTC.

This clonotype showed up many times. Here the CDR3 DNA reads TGCAGCGTTGCTATCTCTGGGGCCAACGTCCTGACTTTC. It yields the protein CSVAISGANVLTF. The J gene is TRBJ2-6, the V gene TRBV29-1; no clear D. The CDR3 consists of 13 residues. Trimming removed 4 bases from V and 0 bases from J, with 4 bases in between. Germline lookup yields CDR1 SQVTM and CDR2 ANQGSEA.

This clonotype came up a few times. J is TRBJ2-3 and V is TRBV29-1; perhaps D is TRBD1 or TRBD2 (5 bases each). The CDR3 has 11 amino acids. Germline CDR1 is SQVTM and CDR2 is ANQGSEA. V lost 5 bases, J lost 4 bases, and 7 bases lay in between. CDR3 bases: TGCAGCGTTCCGGGGCCAGATACGCAGTATTTT. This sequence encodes CSVPGPDTQYF.

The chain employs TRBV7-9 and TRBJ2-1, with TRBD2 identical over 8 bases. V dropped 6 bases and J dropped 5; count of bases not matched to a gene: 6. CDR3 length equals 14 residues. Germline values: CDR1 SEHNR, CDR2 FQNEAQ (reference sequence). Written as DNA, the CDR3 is TGTGCCAGCAGAATTACTAGCGGCAACAATGAGCAGTTCTTC. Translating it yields CASRITSGNNEQFF.

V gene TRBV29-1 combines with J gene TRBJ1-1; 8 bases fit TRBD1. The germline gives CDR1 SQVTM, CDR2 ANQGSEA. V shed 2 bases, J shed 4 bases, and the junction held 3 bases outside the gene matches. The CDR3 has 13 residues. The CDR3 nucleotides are TGCAGCGTTGAAATTACAGGGGGCACTGAAGCTTTCTTT. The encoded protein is CSVEITGGTEAFF.

CDR3 nucleotides: TGTGCCAGCAGCCCCGTCAGAGGGCGGGAGCGGGATACGCAGTATTTT. It is translated as CASSPVRGRERDTQYF. The chain joins TRBV12-3 or TRBV12-4 to TRBJ2-3; 7 nucleotides line up with TRBD2. The V and J ends lost 6 bases and 6 bases, in that order; junction bases with no gene match: 15. This CDR3 is built from 16 residues.

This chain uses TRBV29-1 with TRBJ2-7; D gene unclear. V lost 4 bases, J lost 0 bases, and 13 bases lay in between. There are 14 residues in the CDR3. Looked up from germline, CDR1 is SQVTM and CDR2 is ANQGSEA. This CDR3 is CSVGLKQSSYEQYF. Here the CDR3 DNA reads TGCAGCGTTGGATTAAAACAGAGCTCCTACGAGCAGTACTTC.

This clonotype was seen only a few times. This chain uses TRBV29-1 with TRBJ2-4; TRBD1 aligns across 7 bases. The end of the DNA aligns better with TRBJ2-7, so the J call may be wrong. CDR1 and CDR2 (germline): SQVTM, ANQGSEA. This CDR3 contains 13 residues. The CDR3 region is CSVVALQGYEQYF. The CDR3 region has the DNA TGCAGCGTTGTAGCCCTACAGGGGTACGAGCAGTACTTC.

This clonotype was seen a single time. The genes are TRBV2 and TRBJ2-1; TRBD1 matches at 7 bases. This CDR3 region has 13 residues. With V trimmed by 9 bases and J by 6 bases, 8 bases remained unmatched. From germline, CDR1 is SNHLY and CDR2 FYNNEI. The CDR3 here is CASSGTEFNEQFF. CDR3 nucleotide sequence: TGTGCCAGTTCCGGGACAGAATTCAATGAGCAGTTCTTC.

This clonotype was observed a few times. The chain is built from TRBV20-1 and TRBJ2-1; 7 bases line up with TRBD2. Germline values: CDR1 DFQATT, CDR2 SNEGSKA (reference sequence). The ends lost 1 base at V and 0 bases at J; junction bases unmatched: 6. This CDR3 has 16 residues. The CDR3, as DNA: TGCAGTGCTAGAGGTGCCGGGAGGACCTCCTACAATGAGCAGTTCTTC. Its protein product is CSARGAGRTSYNEQFF.

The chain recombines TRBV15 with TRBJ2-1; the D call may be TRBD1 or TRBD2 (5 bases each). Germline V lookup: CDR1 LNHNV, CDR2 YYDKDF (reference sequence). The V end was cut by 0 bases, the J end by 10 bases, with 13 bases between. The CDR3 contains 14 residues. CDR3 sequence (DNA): TGTGCCACCAGCAGAGATCGGGGCAGGGAGGAGCAGTTCTTC. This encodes CATSRDRGREEQFF.

CDR3 in amino acids: CASSGRDRGNYEQYF. Here the CDR3 DNA reads TGTGCCAGCAGCGGCCGGGACAGGGGGAACTACGAGCAGTACTTC. The chain employs TRBV5-6 and TRBJ2-4, with 11 bases aligning to TRBD1. The better agreement between TRBJ2-7 and the DNA end casts doubt on the J call. CDR3 length: 15 residues. CDR1 and CDR2 (germline): SGHDT, YYEEEE.

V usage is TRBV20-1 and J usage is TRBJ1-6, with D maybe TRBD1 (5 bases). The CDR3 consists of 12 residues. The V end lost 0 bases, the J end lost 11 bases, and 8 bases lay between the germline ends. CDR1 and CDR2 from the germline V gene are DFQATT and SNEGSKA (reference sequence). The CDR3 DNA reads TGCAGTGCTAGAGAGGGGGGACCACCCCTCCACTTT. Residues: CSAREGGPPLHF.

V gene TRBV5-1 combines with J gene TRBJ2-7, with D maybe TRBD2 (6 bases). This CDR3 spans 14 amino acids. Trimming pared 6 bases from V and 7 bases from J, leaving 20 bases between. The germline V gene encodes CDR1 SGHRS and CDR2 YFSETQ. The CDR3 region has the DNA TGCGCCAGCACCCCGTGGGGGGAATTGAATGAGCAGTACTTC. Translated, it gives CASTPWGELNEQYF.

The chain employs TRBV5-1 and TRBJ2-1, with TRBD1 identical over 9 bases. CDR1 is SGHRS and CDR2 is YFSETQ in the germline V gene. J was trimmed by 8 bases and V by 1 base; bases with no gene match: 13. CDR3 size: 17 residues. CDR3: CASSLRSGTGKGYEQFF. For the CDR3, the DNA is TGCGCCAGCAGCTTGCGATCCGGGACAGGGAAGGGATATGAGCAGTTCTTC.

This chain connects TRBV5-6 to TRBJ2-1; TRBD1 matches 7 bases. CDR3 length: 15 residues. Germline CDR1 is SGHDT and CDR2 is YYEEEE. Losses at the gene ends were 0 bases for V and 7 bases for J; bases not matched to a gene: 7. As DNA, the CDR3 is TGTGCCAGCAGCTTGGTTACCAGGGGGTGGAATGAGCAGTTCTTC. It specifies CASSLVTRGWNEQFF.

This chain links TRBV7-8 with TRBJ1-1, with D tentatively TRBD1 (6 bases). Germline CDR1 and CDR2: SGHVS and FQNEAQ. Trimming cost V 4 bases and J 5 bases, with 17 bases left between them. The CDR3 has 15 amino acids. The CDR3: CASSSFQGMGTEAFF. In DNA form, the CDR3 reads TGTGCCAGCAGCTCCTTTCAGGGGATGGGGACTGAAGCTTTCTTT.

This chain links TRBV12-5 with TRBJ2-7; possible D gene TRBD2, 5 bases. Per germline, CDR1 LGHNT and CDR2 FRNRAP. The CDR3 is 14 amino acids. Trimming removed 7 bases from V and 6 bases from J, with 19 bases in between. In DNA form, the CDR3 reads TGTGCTAGTGCCGTGCCGGGGAGAGCTAGCGAGCAGTACTTC. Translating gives CASAVPGRASEQYF.